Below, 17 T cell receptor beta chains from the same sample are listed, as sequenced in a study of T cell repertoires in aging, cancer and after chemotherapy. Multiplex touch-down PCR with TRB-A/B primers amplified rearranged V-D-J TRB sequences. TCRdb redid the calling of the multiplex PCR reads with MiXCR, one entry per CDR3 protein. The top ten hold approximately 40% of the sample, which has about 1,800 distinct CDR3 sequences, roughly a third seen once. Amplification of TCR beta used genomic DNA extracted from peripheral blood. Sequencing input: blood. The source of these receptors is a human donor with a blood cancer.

CDR3 residues: CASSPEGGSGNTIYF. CDR3 bases: TGCGCCAGCAGCCCGGAGGGCGGCTCTGGAAACACCATATATTTT. The chain carries TRBV5-1 and TRBJ1-3; D unclear. Trimming removed 4 bases from V and 0 bases from J, with 11 bases in between. This CDR3 has 15 amino acids. Germline loops: CDR1 SGHRS, CDR2 YFSETQ.

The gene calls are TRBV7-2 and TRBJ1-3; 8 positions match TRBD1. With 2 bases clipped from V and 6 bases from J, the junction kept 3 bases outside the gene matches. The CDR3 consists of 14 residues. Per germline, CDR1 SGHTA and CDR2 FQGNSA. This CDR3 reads CASSLRQGPNTIYF. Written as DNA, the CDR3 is TGTGCCAGCAGCTTAAGACAGGGGCCAAACACCATATATTTT.

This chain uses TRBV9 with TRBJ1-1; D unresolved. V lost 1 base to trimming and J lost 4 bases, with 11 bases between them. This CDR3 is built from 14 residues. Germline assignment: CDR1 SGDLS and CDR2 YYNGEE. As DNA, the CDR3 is TGTGCCAGCAGCGTAATCCCCGAGGGCACTGAAGCTTTCTTT. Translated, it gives CASSVIPEGTEAFF.

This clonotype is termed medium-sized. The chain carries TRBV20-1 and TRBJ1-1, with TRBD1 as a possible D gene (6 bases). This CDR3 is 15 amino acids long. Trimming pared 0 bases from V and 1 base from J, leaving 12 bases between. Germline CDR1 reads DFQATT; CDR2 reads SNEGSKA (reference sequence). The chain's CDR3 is CSARDLDSPNTEAFF. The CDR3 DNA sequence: TGCAGTGCTAGAGATCTGGACAGCCCGAACACTGAAGCTTTCTTT.

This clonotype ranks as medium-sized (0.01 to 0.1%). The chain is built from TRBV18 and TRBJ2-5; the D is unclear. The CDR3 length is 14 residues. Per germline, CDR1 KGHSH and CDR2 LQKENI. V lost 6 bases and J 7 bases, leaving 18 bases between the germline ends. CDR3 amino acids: CASSPSTRAGTQYF. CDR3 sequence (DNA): TGTGCCAGCTCGCCCTCGACACGGGCAGGGACCCAGTACTTC.

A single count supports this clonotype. The CDR3 nucleotides are TGTGCCAGTAGTGACCGGGGACAGGTAACTGAAGCTTTCTTT. Amino acids: CASSDRGQVTEAFF. The gene calls are TRBV19 and TRBJ1-1, with TRBD1 identical over 8 bases. Unmatched junction bases numbered 7, after V lost 5 bases and J lost 5 bases. Germline CDR1 is LNHDA and CDR2 is SQIVND (reference sequence). This CDR3 is built from 14 residues.

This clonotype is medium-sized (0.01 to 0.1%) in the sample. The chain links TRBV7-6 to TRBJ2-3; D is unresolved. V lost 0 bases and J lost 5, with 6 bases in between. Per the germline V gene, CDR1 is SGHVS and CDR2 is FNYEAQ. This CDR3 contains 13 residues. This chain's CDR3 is CASSLAQGDTQYF. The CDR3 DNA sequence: TGTGCCAGCAGCTTAGCGCAAGGAGATACGCAGTATTTT.

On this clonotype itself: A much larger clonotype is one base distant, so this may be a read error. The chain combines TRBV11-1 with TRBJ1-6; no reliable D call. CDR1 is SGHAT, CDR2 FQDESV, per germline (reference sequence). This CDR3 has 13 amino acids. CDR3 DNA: TGTGCCAGCAGCTTCCTCGTGGATTCAACCCTCCACTTT. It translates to CASSFLVDSTLHF.

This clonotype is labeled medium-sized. CDR3 DNA sequence: TGTGCCAGCAGTTACTCAGGACCAGCGATCTATGGCTACACCTTC. Protein: CASSYSGPAIYGYTF. This rearrangement joins TRBV6-5 to TRBJ1-2; D is unclear. The CDR3 has 15 amino acids. The germline V and J ends were trimmed by 0 bases and 4 bases, with 12 bases remaining between them. Germline loops: CDR1 MNHEY, CDR2 SVGAGI.

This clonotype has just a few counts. CDR3 sequence (DNA): TGTGCCAGCAGTTACACTAGCGGGGGGGCAGAGACCCAGTACTTC. Its protein is CASSYTSGGAETQYF. The chain couples TRBV6-2 or TRBV6-3 to TRBJ2-5, with 13 positions matching TRBD2. CDR1 and CDR2 from the germline V gene are MNHEY and SVGEGT. The CDR3 is 15 residues long. V dropped 2 bases and J dropped 4; count of bases not matched to a gene: 1.

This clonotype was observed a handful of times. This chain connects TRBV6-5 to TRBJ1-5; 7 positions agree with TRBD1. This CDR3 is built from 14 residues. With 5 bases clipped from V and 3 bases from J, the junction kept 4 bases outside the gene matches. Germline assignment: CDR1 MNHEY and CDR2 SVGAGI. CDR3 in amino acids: CASSVDRANQPQHF. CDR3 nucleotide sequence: TGTGCCAGCAGTGTCGACAGGGCCAATCAGCCCCAGCATTTT.

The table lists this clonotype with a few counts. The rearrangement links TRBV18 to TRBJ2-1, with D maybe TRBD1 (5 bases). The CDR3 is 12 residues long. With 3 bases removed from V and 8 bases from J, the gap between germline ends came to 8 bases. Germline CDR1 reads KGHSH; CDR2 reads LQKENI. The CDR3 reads CASSPDIDEQFF. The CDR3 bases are TGTGCCAGCTCACCGGACATTGATGAGCAGTTCTTC.

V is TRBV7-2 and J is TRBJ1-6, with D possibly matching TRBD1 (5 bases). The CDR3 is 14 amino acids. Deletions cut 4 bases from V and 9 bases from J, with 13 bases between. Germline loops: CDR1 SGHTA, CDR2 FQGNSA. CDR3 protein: CASSWGGTGSPLHF. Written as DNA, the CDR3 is TGTGCCAGCAGCTGGGGCGGAACGGGTTCACCCCTCCACTTT.

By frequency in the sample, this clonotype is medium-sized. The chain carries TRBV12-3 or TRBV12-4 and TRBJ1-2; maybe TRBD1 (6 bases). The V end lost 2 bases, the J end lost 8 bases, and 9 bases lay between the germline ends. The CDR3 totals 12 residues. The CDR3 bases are TGTGCCAGCAGTTTATCCAGGGGAGGCTACACCTTC. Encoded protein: CASSLSRGGYTF.

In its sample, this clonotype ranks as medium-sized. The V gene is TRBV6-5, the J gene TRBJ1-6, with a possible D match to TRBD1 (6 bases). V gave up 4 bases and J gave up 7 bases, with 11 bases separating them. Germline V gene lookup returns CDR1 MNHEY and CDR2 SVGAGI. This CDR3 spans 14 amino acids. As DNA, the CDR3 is TGTGCCAGCAGTTTCGGGACACGGAATTCACCCCTCCACTTT. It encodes CASSFGTRNSPLHF.

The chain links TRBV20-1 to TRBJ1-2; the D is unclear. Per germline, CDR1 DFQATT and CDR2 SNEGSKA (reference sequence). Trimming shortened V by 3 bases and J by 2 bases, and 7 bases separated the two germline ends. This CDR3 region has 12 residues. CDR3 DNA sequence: TGCAGTGCTAGTGCCGGGAACTATGGCTACACCTTC. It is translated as CSASAGNYGYTF.

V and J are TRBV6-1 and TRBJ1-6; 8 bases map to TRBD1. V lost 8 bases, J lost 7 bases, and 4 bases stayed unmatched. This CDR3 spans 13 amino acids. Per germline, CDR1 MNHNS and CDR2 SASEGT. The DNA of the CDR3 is TGTGCCAGCTTCGACAGGGGCAATTCACCCCTCCACTTT. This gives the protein CASFDRGNSPLHF.